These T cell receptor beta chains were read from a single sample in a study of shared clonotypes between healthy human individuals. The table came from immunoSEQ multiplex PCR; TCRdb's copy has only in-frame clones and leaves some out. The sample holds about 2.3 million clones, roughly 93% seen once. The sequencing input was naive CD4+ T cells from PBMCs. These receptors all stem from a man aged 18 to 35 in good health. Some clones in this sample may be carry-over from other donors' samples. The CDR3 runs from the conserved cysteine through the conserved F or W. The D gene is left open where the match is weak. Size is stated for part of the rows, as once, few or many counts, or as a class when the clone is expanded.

TGTGCCATCAGCGACCGGGACCCCTCCCAGGGAGCTTTCTTT	CAISDRDPSQGAFF	.	.	TRBJ1-1	TRBV10-3
TGTGCCAGCAGTTTAGGTGTTAGTATCTACAATGAGCAGTTCTTC	CASSLGVSIYNEQFF	.	.	TRBJ2-1	TRBV27
TGTGCCAGCAGCTTACTGCGCTACGAGCAGTACTTC	CASSLLRYEQYF	.	.	TRBJ2-7	TRBV7-2
TGTGCCATCAGTGAAATAGGAAACACCGGGGAGCTGTTTTTT	CAISEIGNTGELFF	.	.	TRBJ2-2	TRBV10-3
TGCGCCAGCAGCCTCGGACAGGGTGGCTATGGCTACACCTTC	CASSLGQGGYGYTF	.	TRBD1	TRBJ1-2	TRBV5-1
TGTGCCAGTAGGGAAGAGGACACCGGGGAGCTGTTTTTT	CASREEDTGELFF	.	.	TRBJ2-2	TRBV19
TGTGCCAGCAGAGGACTAGCGGGGTCGCTGGGTGAGCAGTTCTTC	CASRGLAGSLGEQFF	.	TRBD2	TRBJ2-1	TRBV2
TGTGCCAGCTCCGGGACTAGCGCCTACTACAATGAGCAGTTCTTC	CASSGTSAYYNEQFF	.	TRBD2	TRBJ2-1	TRBV18
TGTGCCAGCAGGTCCTGGGGGGGCTCTGGAAACACCATATATTTT	CASRSWGGSGNTIYF	.	.	TRBJ1-3	TRBV6-5
TGCGCCAGCAGCTTGGCCGGCGGGCGCGACGAGCAGTACTTC	CASSLAGGRDEQYF	once	.	TRBJ2-7	TRBV5-1
TGTGCCAGCAGGACCGGGAGTCAGCCCCAGCATTTT	CASRTGSQPQHF	.	.	TRBJ1-5	TRBV7-8
TGTGCCAGTGGACAGGTCGGAGGACAAGAGACCCAGTACTTC	CASGQVGGQETQYF	once	TRBD1	TRBJ2-5	TRBV6-1
TGTGCCAGCAGTTTTTTCGGGGGGACTAGCGGGAGCTACGAGCAGTACTTC	CASSFFGGTSGSYEQYF	.	TRBD2	TRBJ2-7	TRBV28
TGTGCCAGCAGCTTATTGTCGTCTGACTATGGCTACACCTTC	CASSLLSSDYGYTF	.	.	TRBJ1-2	TRBV11-2
TGTGCCAGCAGACGGACAGGGTCCTACGAGCAGTACTTC	CASRRTGSYEQYF	once	TRBD1	TRBJ2-7	TRBV27
TGTGCCAGCGGAACAGGTCTAGCCAAAAACATTCAGTACTTC	CASGTGLAKNIQYF	.	.	TRBJ2-4	TRBV9
TGCAGCGTCCAAGCCTGGACAGGTCCTGGAAACACCATATATTTT	CSVQAWTGPGNTIYF	.	TRBD1	TRBJ1-3	TRBV29-1
TGTGCCAGTAGGCCTAGCGGGGGGAGGGGTACGCAGTATTTT	CASRPSGGRGTQYF	.	TRBD2	TRBJ2-3	TRBV19
TGTGCCAGCAGCAAACCCTACAGGGGGCAAACCTACGAGCAGTACTTC	CASSKPYRGQTYEQYF	.	.	TRBJ2-7	TRBV21-1
TGTGCCAGCAGTTACTCGGGACTAGGTTATGATGAGCAGTTCTTC	CASSYSGLGYDEQFF	.	TRBD2	TRBJ2-1	TRBV6-5
TGTGCCAGCAGCTTAGTTGCGGGGATCTATGGCTACACCTTC	CASSLVAGIYGYTF	.	.	TRBJ1-2	TRBV7-9
TGTGCCAGCAGCTTAAGCTCGGCTAACCCCTACGAGCAGTACTTC	CASSLSSANPYEQYF	.	.	TRBJ2-7	TRBV11-3
TGTGCCAGCAGCTTAGCGGGAGTTGCCACAGATACGCAGTATTTT	CASSLAGVATDTQYF	.	TRBD2	TRBJ2-3	TRBV7-3
TGTGCCAGCAGTAAAGGGAGAACTGAAGCTTTCTTT	CASSKGRTEAFF	.	.	TRBJ1-1	TRBV6-5
TGTGCCATCGGGACAGCGAGTGCAACTAATGAAAAACTGTTTTTT	CAIGTASATNEKLFF	.	TRBD1	TRBJ1-4	TRBV28
TGTGCCATCAGTTATGGGACTAGCGGGATCTACGAGCAGTACTTC	CAISYGTSGIYEQYF	once	TRBD2	TRBJ2-7	TRBV10-3
TGTGCCAGCAGCTTAGTATGGGACAGGGGGCGCGACTATGGCTACACCTTC	CASSLVWDRGRDYGYTF	.	TRBD1	TRBJ1-2	TRBV7-2
TGTGCCGACAAGCCCTTAGGGGGAGCTGGGGCCAACGTCCTGACTTTC	CADKPLGGAGANVLTF	once	.	TRBJ2-6	TRBV5-4
TGTGCCAGCAGCGGGACCGGACAGGGGAGTGTAGAGACCCAGTACTTC	CASSGTGQGSVETQYF	.	TRBD1	TRBJ2-5	TRBV9
TGTGCCAGCAGCACCGGACGGTACTCTGGGGCCAACGTCCTGACTTTC	CASSTGRYSGANVLTF	once	.	TRBJ2-6	TRBV5-4
TGTGCTAGCTCATTGGGACAGGCAGCAGAGACTGAAGCTTTCTTT	CASSLGQAAETEAFF	.	TRBD1	TRBJ1-1	TRBV18
TGCGCCAGCAGCTTGGGGCAGTTTAGCTCTGGAAACACCATATATTTT	CASSLGQFSSGNTIYF	.	.	TRBJ1-3	TRBV5-1
TGCGCCAGCAGCCAAGAGGATTTTGGTGAGCAGTTCTTC	CASSQEDFGEQFF	.	.	TRBJ2-1	TRBV4-3
TGTGCCAGCAGCTCAGACCAGGGGCGGAAGCAGTACTTC	CASSSDQGRKQYF	.	.	TRBJ2-7	TRBV5-4
TGTGCCAGCAGCCGCCGTAGTTCTAGCGGGAATCCCTACGAGCAGTACTTC	CASSRRSSSGNPYEQYF	.	TRBD2	TRBJ2-7	TRBV5-5
TGTGCCAGCAGTTCCAGAGCCCCACCCGAAGCTTTCTTT	CASSSRAPPEAFF	.	.	TRBJ1-1	TRBV28
TGCGCCAGCAGCGAACAGGGAAGGGGGTATAATTCACCCCTCCACTTT	CASSEQGRGYNSPLHF	once	.	TRBJ1-6	TRBV4-1
TGTGCCAGCAGCAGCAGGGGGCGCTTAGAGCCCCAGCATTTT	CASSSRGRLEPQHF	.	TRBD1	TRBJ1-5	TRBV28
TGCAGCGTTGAAGCGGCGAGACCACGATCGTACAATGAGCAGTTCTTC	CSVEAARPRSYNEQFF	.	.	TRBJ2-1	TRBV29-1
TGTGCCAGCAGCTTAGTCGGGACGGCTAATTACGAGCAGTACTTC	CASSLVGTANYEQYF	.	.	TRBJ2-7	TRBV7-2
TGTGCCAGCGGGAGTTCCTACAATGAGCAGTTCTTC	CASGSSYNEQFF	.	.	TRBJ2-1	TRBV28
TGTGCCAGCAGCGCCTCCTCGGGACAATTCACAGATACGCAGTATTTT	CASSASSGQFTDTQYF	.	.	TRBJ2-3	TRBV9
TGTGCCAGCAGTGAACTAGCGGGAGAGAGTACAGATACGCAGTATTTT	CASSELAGESTDTQYF	.	TRBD2	TRBJ2-3	TRBV6-1
TGCGCCAGCAGCCAAGATTGGGTACAGGGCTATGAGCAGTACTTC	CASSQDWVQGYEQYF	.	.	TRBJ2-7	TRBV4-1
TGTGCCAGCAGTGTGCAGGGGAGTGATACGCAGTATTTT	CASSVQGSDTQYF	.	.	TRBJ2-3	TRBV6-6
TGTGCCAGCAGCTTTGGGACTAGCGGGATCACAGATACGCAGTATTTT	CASSFGTSGITDTQYF	.	TRBD2	TRBJ2-3	TRBV7-2
TGTGCCAGCAGCTTAGTTGTAGCGGCGAACACCGGGGAGCTGTTTTTT	CASSLVVAANTGELFF	.	.	TRBJ2-2	TRBV11-3
TGTGCCAGCAGCGCCCTTGGACAGGGGAACACCGGGGAGCTGTTTTTT	CASSALGQGNTGELFF	.	TRBD1	TRBJ2-2	TRBV7-3
TGTGCCAGCAACCCGGGATCCACGAACACTGAAGCTTTCTTT	CASNPGSTNTEAFF	.	.	TRBJ1-1	TRBV28